The 18 T cell receptor beta chains below all came from one sample that was sequenced in a study of OX40 agonist ivuxolimab in advanced cancers. Some clones are missing from TCRdb's copy, which holds only in-frame ones; the method was immunoSEQ multiplex PCR. This sample has 15,000 to 20,000 clones, with 70% to 90% found just once. Sequenced here: CD4+ or CD8+ T cells sorted from blood, sampled in a trial of the OX40 agonist ivuxolimab. Receptor source: an adult with an advanced solid tumor such as melanoma, head and neck, liver or kidney cancer.

This clone was picked up one time. CDR3 bases: TGTGCCAGTAGTTGGGACAGGGGAATGGGAGAAGCTTTCTTT. It codes for CASSWDRGMGEAFF. This rearrangement joins TRBV19 to TRBJ1-1; TRBD1 aligns across 10 bases. V dropped 5 bases and J dropped 8; count of bases not matched to a gene: 8. Germline V gene sequence: CDR1 LNHDA, CDR2 SQIVND (reference sequence). The CDR3 totals 14 residues.

This sequence joins TRBV5-5 and TRBJ2-1; the match to TRBD2 covers 11 bases. After removal of 4 bases from V and 4 bases from J, the junction contained 7 bases not matched to a gene. This CDR3 has 16 residues. Germline V gene data show CDR1 as SGHKS and CDR2 as YYEKEE (reference sequence). For the CDR3, the DNA is TGTGCCAGCAGCAGCCGGACTAGCGGGTTTTACAATGAGCAGTTCTTC. Protein sequence: CASSSRTSGFYNEQFF.

In its sample, this clone was seen once. The rearrangement joins TRBV28 to TRBJ2-7; TRBD1 matches 10 bases. The J segment lost 2 bases and the V segment lost 2 bases, leaving 0 bases of the junction unmatched. CDR1 is MDHEN, CDR2 SYDVKM, per germline. CDR3 size: 14 residues. CDR3 sequence (DNA): TGTGCCAGCAGTTTAGGACAGGGGGCCTACGAGCAGTACTTC. Protein sequence: CASSLGQGAYEQYF.

The V gene is TRBV27, the J gene TRBJ2-7; the D gene is possibly TRBD2 (6 bases). V dropped 10 bases and J dropped 4 bases, with 17 bases sitting between them. CDR3 length equals 13 residues. Germline V gene lookup returns CDR1 MNHEY and CDR2 SMNVEV (reference sequence). For the CDR3, the DNA is TGTGCCACCGGTGGTGCGGGAAGGTACGAGCAGTACTTC. As protein: CATGGAGRYEQYF.

The CDR3 DNA reads TGTGCCAGCAGTGAGGCTAGCGGGAGCTCCTACGAGCAGTACTTC. This encodes CASSEASGSSYEQYF. The J gene is TRBJ2-5, the V gene TRBV6-1, with 10 bases matching TRBD2. TRBJ2-7 explains the end of the DNA better; the J call may be wrong. Germline loops: CDR1 MNHNS, CDR2 SASEGT. The CDR3 consists of 15 residues.

The chain uses TRBV19 and TRBJ1-3, with a weak D call TRBD1 (5 bases). The germline V gene encodes CDR1 LNHDA and CDR2 SQIVND (reference sequence). The CDR3 loop spans 15 amino acids. V gave up 3 bases and J gave up 1 base, with 10 bases separating them. CDR3 sequence (DNA): TGTGCCAGTAGTATTCTGGCAGGGTCTGGAAACACCATATATTTT. Protein: CASSILAGSGNTIYF.

The chain is built from TRBV27 and TRBJ1-3, with a tentative D call TRBD1 (5 bases). CDR1 MNHEY and CDR2 SMNVEV come from the germline V gene (reference sequence). The CDR3 runs 14 residues. V was pared by 5 bases and J by 0 bases, with 8 bases between. As DNA, the CDR3 is TGTGCCAGCAGTCAGACAGTCTCTGGAAACACCATATATTTT. This gives the protein CASSQTVSGNTIYF.

The gene calls are TRBV14 and TRBJ1-2; 10 bases line up with TRBD1. There are 18 residues in the CDR3. The germline gives CDR1 SGHDN, CDR2 FVKESK. With V trimmed by 6 bases and J by 5 bases, 18 bases remained unmatched. CDR3 amino acids: CASRLSRQGARGKYGYTF. In DNA, the CDR3 is TGTGCCAGCAGACTATCTCGACAGGGGGCGCGGGGTAAATATGGCTACACCTTC.

This clone was seen repeatedly, ten times or more. The chain uses TRBV29-1 and TRBJ2-2, with D possibly TRBD2 on 5 matching bases. With 3 bases removed from V and 3 bases from J, the gap between germline ends came to 11 bases. This CDR3 contains 14 residues. CDR1 is SQVTM, CDR2 ANQGSEA, per germline. CDR3 coding DNA: TGCAGCGTTGAGGTGGTAGCGTACACCGGGGAGCTGTTTTTT. This codes for CSVEVVAYTGELFF.

The rearrangement uses TRBV2 and TRBJ2-1; 9 bases line up with TRBD2. Unmatched junction bases numbered 9, after V lost 6 bases and J lost 0 bases. CDR3 length equals 17 residues. Germline V lookup: CDR1 SNHLY, CDR2 FYNNEI. The DNA of the CDR3 is TGTGCCAGCAGCACGACTAGCGGCCTACCCTCCTACAATGAGCAGTTCTTC. Translation gives CASSTTSGLPSYNEQFF.

The CDR3 coding sequence is TGTGCCAGCAGCCCCCGACCCTGGGGCACTGAAGCTTTCTTT. As protein: CASSPRPWGTEAFF. This chain connects TRBV13 to TRBJ1-1; D is ambiguous. The V gene's germline CDR1 is PRHDT and CDR2 FYEKMQ (reference sequence). The CDR3 extends over 14 amino acids. Trimming pared 5 bases from V and 4 bases from J, leaving 14 bases between.

This sequence joins TRBV6-1 and TRBJ2-3; 10 positions agree with TRBD2. Germline assignment: CDR1 MNHNS and CDR2 SASEGT. V was clipped by 2 bases and J by 4 bases; unmatched bases: 6. CDR3 length equals 16 residues. The CDR3 loop is CASSEWSGRAPDTQYF. CDR3 nucleotides: TGTGCCAGCAGTGAATGGAGCGGGAGGGCGCCAGATACGCAGTATTTT.

The V and J genes are TRBV4-1 and TRBJ2-3; D remains ambiguous. Germline CDR1 and CDR2: MGHRA and YSYEKL. The V and J ends lost 0 bases and 4 bases respectively, with 5 bases between them. The CDR3 is 13 residues long. The chain's CDR3 is CASSQEDPDTQYF. CDR3 nucleotides: TGCGCCAGCAGCCAAGAAGATCCAGATACGCAGTATTTT.

The rearrangement links TRBV29-1 to TRBJ2-1; TRBD2 matches at 7 bases. The CDR3 loop spans 14 amino acids. In germline, CDR1 is SQVTM, CDR2 ANQGSEA. CDR3 in DNA: TGCACCCCGAGGGAGGGAGAGGTTCACAATGAGCAGTTCTTC. Protein: CTPREGEVHNEQFF.

The CDR3 here is CNSGPLYEQYF. In DNA form, the CDR3 reads TGTAATAGCGGGCCATTGTACGAGCAGTACTTC. The rearrangement uses TRBV6-1 and TRBJ2-7; TRBD2 agrees at 7 bases. This CDR3 contains 11 residues. Germline V gives CDR1 MNHNS, CDR2 SASEGT.

This clone was recorded a few times. The genes are TRBV28 and TRBJ1-2; D possibly corresponds to TRBD1 (6 bases). The germline V gene has CDR1 MDHEN and CDR2 SYDVKM. V was pared by 6 bases and J by 8 bases, with 19 bases between. The CDR3 is 14 residues long. CDR3 amino acids: CASSRGHGLYGYTF. Here the CDR3 DNA reads TGTGCCAGCAGCAGGGGACATGGTCTCTACGGCTACACCTTC.

The DNA of the CDR3 is TGTGCCAGCAGCTTCCGGGACGACGGTGGCTACGAGCAGTACTTC. Its translation is CASSFRDDGGYEQYF. The J gene is TRBJ2-7, the V gene TRBV6-5; D tentatively reads TRBD1 or TRBD2 (5 bases each). V lost 6 bases to trimming and J lost 3 bases, with 18 bases between them. The CDR3 contains 15 residues. Germline CDR1 is MNHEY and CDR2 is SVGAGI.

This sequence joins TRBV28 and TRBJ1-1; possible D gene TRBD1, 5 bases. V gave up 5 bases and J gave up 5 bases, with 18 bases separating them. CDR3 length: 15 residues. CDR1 and CDR2 (germline): MDHEN, SYDVKM. The CDR3 bases are TGTGCCAGCAGTCTAAGGGACGGAGGCTGGACTGAAGCTTTCTTT. This gives the protein CASSLRDGGWTEAFF.